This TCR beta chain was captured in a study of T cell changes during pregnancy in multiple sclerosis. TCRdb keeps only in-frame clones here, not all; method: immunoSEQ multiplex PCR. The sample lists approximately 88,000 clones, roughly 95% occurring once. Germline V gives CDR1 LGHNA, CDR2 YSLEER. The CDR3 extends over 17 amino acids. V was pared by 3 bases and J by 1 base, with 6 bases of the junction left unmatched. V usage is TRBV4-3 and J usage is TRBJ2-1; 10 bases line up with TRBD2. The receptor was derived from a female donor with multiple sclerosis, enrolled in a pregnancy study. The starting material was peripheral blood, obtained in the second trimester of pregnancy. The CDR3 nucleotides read TGCGCCAGCAGCCAGGCTCCTAGCGGGGGTTCCTACAATGAGCAGTTCTTC. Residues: CASSQAPSGGSYNEQFF.